Below, 27 T cell receptor beta chains from the same sample are listed, as sequenced in a study of blood T cells in healthy people across ages. Then a second PCR, running roughly 7 to 11 cycles, was carried out with a sample-barcoded 5' primer and a J-beta primer mix. MiXCR, run by TCRdb on the 5' RACE reads, gives a single entry per CDR3 protein. The data hold 910,000 or so distinct CDR3 sequences, with 45% to 60% observed a single time. The sequencing sample was made of blood. The receptor set was obtained from a woman aged 55-69 years in good health.

The rearrangement links TRBV24-1 to TRBJ2-5; 10 nucleotides match TRBD2. Germline loops: CDR1 KGHDR, CDR2 SFDVKD. Trimming cost V 4 bases and J 5 bases; bases outside gene matches: 6. CDR3 size: 15 residues. Here the CDR3 reads CATSDPGLARETQYF. In DNA form, the CDR3 reads TGTGCCACCAGTGACCCGGGACTAGCGCGGGAGACCCAGTACTTC.

The V gene is TRBV7-2, the J gene TRBJ2-5; possibly TRBD1 for D (5 bases). Matching the DNA end better, TRBJ2-7 makes the J call doubtful. The CDR3 extends over 16 amino acids. Looked up from germline, CDR1 is SGHTA and CDR2 is FQGNSA. This chain's CDR3 is CASKTNRQFGNYEQYF. CDR3 nucleotide sequence: TGTGCCAGCAAAACAAACAGACAGTTCGGAAACTACGAGCAGTACTTC.

The chain joins TRBV20-1 to TRBJ1-1, with 8 nucleotides matching TRBD1. V gave up 0 bases and J gave up 3 bases; unmatched junction bases: 12. This CDR3 is 17 amino acids long. Germline V gene sequence: CDR1 DFQATT, CDR2 SNEGSKA (reference sequence). In nucleotides, the CDR3 is TGCAGTGCTAGAGATTGGGCAGGGGGCCGGGAGGACACTGAAGCTTTCTTT. Its translation is CSARDWAGGREDTEAFF.

CDR3 nucleotide sequence: TGCGCCAGCAGCCATTATCATGGCTACGAGCAGTACTTC. Protein sequence: CASSHYHGYEQYF. The V gene is TRBV4-1, the J gene TRBJ2-7, with D hard to call. Germline CDR1 and CDR2: MGHRA and YSYEKL. V lost 3 bases, J lost 3 bases, and 9 bases lay in between. This CDR3 region has 13 residues.

This clonotype has only one observation. V usage is TRBV20-1 and J usage is TRBJ2-4; TRBD1 aligns across 10 bases. The CDR3 runs to 14 residues. With V trimmed by 5 bases and J by 7 bases, 8 bases remained unmatched. CDR1 DFQATT and CDR2 SNEGSKA come from the germline V gene (reference sequence). The CDR3 loop is CSAADRGRVNIQYF. CDR3 DNA sequence: TGCAGTGCTGCTGACAGGGGGCGCGTGAACATTCAGTACTTC.

This chain connects TRBV7-2 to TRBJ1-2; perhaps TRBD1 as D (5 bases). The CDR3 is made up of 13 amino acids. Looked up from germline, CDR1 is SGHTA and CDR2 is FQGNSA. The germline V and J ends were trimmed by 6 bases and 8 bases, with 16 bases remaining between them. Here the CDR3 DNA reads TGTGCCAGCAGTCTCGACAGTTTCGGGGGCTACACCTTC. It codes for CASSLDSFGGYTF.

The sample holds one count of this clonotype. The genes are TRBV3-1 and TRBJ2-3; a possible D gene is TRBD2 (5 bases). The CDR3 has 15 amino acids. Trimming cost V 0 bases and J 4 bases, with 11 bases left between them. Per the germline V gene, CDR1 is LGHDT and CDR2 is YNNKEL (reference sequence). This CDR3 reads CASSQEPSSPDTQYF. In DNA form, the CDR3 reads TGTGCCAGCAGCCAAGAGCCTAGCTCCCCAGATACGCAGTATTTT.

For this clonotype: One end of the junction fails to match germline, which may point to a read error. The chain links TRBV28 to TRBJ2-1; 7 bases map to TRBD2. The CDR3 length is 19 residues. Germline assignment: CDR1 MDHEN and CDR2 SYDVKM. Written as DNA, the CDR3 is TGTGCCGGCAGTCCCTGGGACTACAAGCGAGGTAGTTCCTACAATGAGCAGTTCTTC. It is translated as CAGSPWDYKRGSSYNEQFF.

This clonotype occurred a few times. V gene TRBV4-3 combines with J gene TRBJ1-2; tentative D call: TRBD1 (5 bases). Germline CDR1 LGHNA, CDR2 YSLEER. Trimming stripped 0 bases from V and 5 bases from J, with 19 bases between. The CDR3 runs to 17 residues. CDR3 sequence reads: CASSQELPPGADYGYTF. CDR3 DNA sequence: TGCGCCAGCAGCCAAGAACTTCCTCCTGGGGCAGATTATGGCTACACCTTC.

This clonotype was observed a handful of times. The chain links TRBV4-1 to TRBJ1-4; no firm D call. The CDR3 consists of 15 residues. V lost 4 bases, J lost 2 bases, and 11 bases lay in between. Per germline, CDR1 MGHRA and CDR2 YSYEKL. Here the CDR3 reads CASSLGRATNEKLFF. CDR3 DNA sequence: TGCGCCAGCAGCCTCGGGCGGGCGACTAATGAAAAACTGTTTTTT.

This chain connects TRBV27 to TRBJ1-1; no reliable D call. The germline V gene encodes CDR1 MNHEY and CDR2 SMNVEV (reference sequence). CDR3 length equals 14 residues. The V end lost 6 bases, the J end lost 7 bases, and 18 bases lay between the germline ends. DNA for the CDR3: TGTGCCAGCAGCACCCATTCCTGGGCCGATGAAGCTTTCTTT. This encodes CASSTHSWADEAFF.

This chain connects TRBV29-1 to TRBJ2-3, with D possibly matching TRBD2 (6 bases). CDR1 is SQVTM, CDR2 ANQGSEA, per germline. V was cut by 7 bases and J by 1 base, with 12 bases left in between. This CDR3 has 13 residues. In nucleotides, the CDR3 is TGCAGCGGAACTAGCTTGGGCACAGATACGCAGTATTTT. Its translation is CSGTSLGTDTQYF.

The chain is built from TRBV12-3 or TRBV12-4 and TRBJ1-2, with no clear D. The V end lost 5 bases, the J end lost 12 bases, and 13 bases lay between the germline ends. This CDR3 is 11 amino acids long. CDR3 sequence (DNA): TGTGCCAGCAGTCGCCGTACGGACCACACCTTC. Amino acids: CASSRRTDHTF.

A few counts support this clonotype. The chain links TRBV6-1 to TRBJ2-7, with 9 bases identical to TRBD2. The CDR3 totals 13 residues. Unmatched junction bases numbered 4, after V lost 9 bases and J lost 1 base. Germline-derived CDR1 and CDR2 are MNHNS and SASEGT. CDR3 nucleotides: TGTGCCAGTGGGACTAGCTCTTCCTACGAGCAGTACTTC. Amino acid sequence: CASGTSSSYEQYF.

This chain uses TRBV12-3 or TRBV12-4 with TRBJ2-5, with 11 nucleotides matching TRBD2. J was trimmed by 11 bases and V by 7 bases; bases with no gene match: 18. CDR3 length: 16 residues. The CDR3 nucleotides are TGTGCCAGCAAGCGGGAAGGGACTAGCGGTAACAATGAGCAGTACTTC. It specifies CASKREGTSGNNEQYF.

The V call is TRBV6-2 or TRBV6-3, the J call TRBJ1-1, with TRBD1 as a possible D gene (6 bases). Deletions cut 5 bases from V and 1 base from J, with 8 bases between. The V gene's germline CDR1 is MNHEY and CDR2 SVGEGT. This CDR3 is built from 13 residues. CDR3 sequence: CASSIRGNTEAFF. DNA of the CDR3: TGTGCCAGCAGTATCAGGGGGAACACTGAAGCTTTCTTT.

This sequence joins TRBV3-1 and TRBJ2-1; tentatively, D is TRBD1 or TRBD2 (5 bases each). Trimming pared 3 bases from V and 5 bases from J, leaving 17 bases between. The CDR3 runs to 16 residues. Germline values: CDR1 LGHDT, CDR2 YNNKEL (reference sequence). The DNA for the CDR3 is TGTGCCAGCAGCCAGTCCCCCTCGGGACCAAACAATGAGCAGTTCTTC. Translation gives CASSQSPSGPNNEQFF.

The chain recombines TRBV5-4 with TRBJ1-6; a possible D gene is TRBD1 (6 bases). This CDR3 is built from 22 residues. Germline CDR1 and CDR2: SGHNT and YYREEE (reference sequence). V lost 3 bases to trimming and J lost 2 bases, with 30 bases between them. CDR3 DNA sequence: TGTGCCAGCAGCTCAGACGGAAAGACAGGCGATTTTGGGGTACCCTATAATTCACCCCTCCACTTT. As protein: CASSSDGKTGDFGVPYNSPLHF.

The rearrangement links TRBV24-1 to TRBJ2-3; 9 nucleotides match TRBD1. The germline gives CDR1 KGHDR, CDR2 SFDVKD. The CDR3 has 16 residues. Unmatched junction bases numbered 5, after V lost 3 bases and J lost 2 bases. CDR3 nucleotide sequence: TGTGCCACCAGTGATCCCACAGGGGGCGTCACAGATACGCAGTATTTT. Translation: CATSDPTGGVTDTQYF.

This chain joins TRBV6-6 and TRBJ2-3; perhaps D is TRBD1 or TRBD2 (5 bases each). Trimming cost V 2 bases and J 2 bases, with 8 bases left between them. The CDR3 length is 14 residues. Germline V gene data show CDR1 as MNHNY and CDR2 as SVGAGI (reference sequence). The CDR3 here is CASSYGGTTDTQYF. Here the CDR3 DNA reads TGTGCCAGCAGTTACGGGGGAACCACAGATACGCAGTATTTT.

This sequence joins TRBV11-2 and TRBJ2-3; D remains ambiguous. CDR1 and CDR2 (germline): SGHAT, FQNNGV. Between the trimmed V and J ends, which lost 5 bases and 1 base, there was a span of 13 bases. The CDR3 totals 15 residues. CDR3 coding DNA: TGTGCCAGCAGCACATTCACGTCGGGCACAGATACGCAGTATTTT. Protein product: CASSTFTSGTDTQYF.

With regard to this clonotype: At one end, the junction sequence differs from germline, possibly due to a read error. V usage is TRBV7-2 and J usage is TRBJ2-5, with 10 bases that match TRBD1. From germline, CDR1 is SGHTA and CDR2 FQGNSA. This CDR3 has 15 amino acids. The CDR3 DNA sequence: TGTGCCAGCAGTTTAGCCGGGACAGGGGTTGAGACCCAGTACTTC. Encoded protein: CASSLAGTGVETQYF.

J is TRBJ2-5 and V is TRBV6-1; 8 bases line up with TRBD1. CDR1 is MNHNS and CDR2 is SASEGT in the germline V gene. The CDR3 has 19 amino acids. V lost 6 bases and J lost 3; bases outside the gene matches: 21. This CDR3 is CASSPTRVGDRHYEETQYF. CDR3 DNA: TGTGCCAGCAGCCCTACCAGGGTGGGGGACAGGCATTACGAAGAGACCCAGTACTTC.

This rearrangement joins TRBV21-1 to TRBJ2-7. TRBV21-1 is given as a pseudogene. The CDR3 is made up of 14 amino acids. This CDR3 is CASSEPGPIYEQYF. CDR3 nucleotide sequence: TGTGCCAGCAGCGAACCGGGACCTATCTACGAGCAGTACTTC.

This rearrangement joins TRBV13 to TRBJ2-3, with TRBD1 matching 9 bases. The trim removed 5 bases at V and 6 bases at J, leaving 9 bases unmatched. The CDR3 contains 15 residues. From germline, CDR1 is PRHDT and CDR2 FYEKMQ (reference sequence). CDR3 in amino acids: CASSPRDRERDTQYF. CDR3 DNA sequence: TGTGCCAGCAGCCCCCGGGACAGGGAGAGGGATACGCAGTATTTT.

In its sample, this clonotype was seen a few times. The chain uses TRBV4-3 and TRBJ2-7; TRBD2 is a possible D gene (6 bases). V dropped 4 bases and J dropped 2 bases, with 18 bases sitting between them. Germline loops: CDR1 LGHNA, CDR2 YSLEER. The CDR3 extends over 16 amino acids. The DNA of the CDR3 is TGCGCCAGCAGCCGAACGGGGTTGGAGGGGACCTACGAGCAGTACTTC. This codes for CASSRTGLEGTYEQYF.

This chain connects TRBV28 to TRBJ1-2; TRBD1 matches 8 bases. The CDR3 loop spans 17 amino acids. After removal of 5 bases from V and 0 bases from J, the junction contained 11 bases not matched to a gene. Per germline, CDR1 MDHEN and CDR2 SYDVKM. CDR3 in DNA: TGTGCCAGCAGTAAATCCAGGGGGCACCCAACTAACTATGGCTACACCTTC. Encoded protein: CASSKSRGHPTNYGYTF.